One and the same sample provided the 23 T cell receptor beta chains below, sequenced in a study of graft-versus-host responses after intestinal transplantation (dated by TCRdb to 2020 to 2022). Their target antigens are unknown. The protocol used for the library was the immunoSEQ multiplex PCR assay. As stored in TCRdb, this immuneACCESS dataset retains in-frame rearrangements with V and J assigned. A fraction of the clones does not appear; measured against another copy, unresolved V genes explain less than half of the discrepancy, and the remainder lacks a known reason. Here the sample has over 85,000 clones; around 93% occur a single time. In total, the top ten clones hold roughly 0.5% of the sample. Taken with the paper, the label for time point translates to: cells obtained before transplantation from donor or recipient. Sequenced material: unstimulated CD8+ T cells sorted from spleen or lymph node cells, taken before intestinal transplant. The receptors shown here come from a human donor who received an intestinal transplant.

The V and J genes are TRBV5-1 and TRBJ2-7, with 11 bases fitting TRBD1. Unmatched junction bases numbered 4, after V lost 0 bases and J lost 2 bases. The CDR3 is 16 amino acids. Germline-derived CDR1 and CDR2 are SGHRS and YFSETQ. The CDR3 loop is CASSLDWTGGTYEQYF. The CDR3 coding sequence is TGCGCCAGCAGCTTGGACTGGACAGGGGGCACCTACGAGCAGTACTTC.

This clone came up once. The V gene is TRBV11-2, the J gene TRBJ2-7; perhaps TRBD1 as D (7 bases). Germline values: CDR1 SGHAT, CDR2 FQNNGV. Trimming cost V 4 bases and J 5 bases, with 24 bases left between them. The CDR3 extends over 17 amino acids. The DNA of the CDR3 is TGTGCCAGCAGCTCATACCAGGGGGGCAGTCTAGCCGACGAGCAGTACTTC. Translation: CASSSYQGGSLADEQYF.

A remark on this clone: Within the sample, other DNA sequences also encode this same CDR3. This chain connects TRBV6-5 to TRBJ2-7; D not certain. Deletions cut 0 bases from V and 4 bases from J, with 7 bases between. The CDR3 runs 13 residues. The germline gives CDR1 MNHEY, CDR2 SVGAGI. The CDR3 DNA is TGTGCCAGCAGTTACTCGTTCGGGTACGAGCAGTACTTC. Its translation is CASSYSFGYEQYF.

This chain uses TRBV19 with TRBJ1-5; 7 bases map to TRBD1. The germline V gene encodes CDR1 LNHDA and CDR2 SQIVND (reference sequence). V shed 7 bases, J shed 1 base, and the junction held 7 bases outside the gene matches. The CDR3 contains 15 residues. In DNA, the CDR3 is TGTGCCAGTAATATCGGGACAGCGAGCAATCAGCCCCAGCATTTT. Protein: CASNIGTASNQPQHF.

The chain couples TRBV7-9 to TRBJ1-4; D call uncertain. The germline gives CDR1 SEHNR, CDR2 FQNEAQ (reference sequence). The CDR3 has 12 amino acids. V lost 11 bases to trimming and J lost 5 bases, with 12 bases between them. In DNA, the CDR3 is TGTGCCCTCAACGGGGAGAATGAAAAACTGTTTTTT. It is translated as CALNGENEKLFF.

CDR3 residues: CASSLQGAVYEQYF. The CDR3 DNA sequence: TGTGCCAGTAGTCTACAGGGGGCGGTCTACGAGCAGTACTTC. This chain joins TRBV19 and TRBJ2-7; 9 bases fit TRBD1. Germline V gives CDR1 LNHDA, CDR2 SQIVND (reference sequence). V lost 5 bases to trimming and J lost 3 bases; unmatched junction nucleotides: 5. The CDR3 spans 14 residues.

The chain carries TRBV18 and TRBJ2-3, with a tentative D call TRBD2 (6 bases). Germline V gene data show CDR1 as KGHSH and CDR2 as LQKENI. The length of the CDR3 is 14 residues. The V and J ends lost 5 bases and 5 bases respectively, with 14 bases between them. The CDR3 reads CASSSTGGGDTQYF. The CDR3 DNA reads TGTGCCAGCTCATCAACCGGGGGAGGAGATACGCAGTATTTT.

V usage is TRBV7-3 and J usage is TRBJ2-5; TRBD2 matches 11 bases. CDR1 and CDR2 from the germline V gene are SGHTA and FQGTGA. The CDR3 is made up of 16 amino acids. After removal of 2 bases from V and 3 bases from J, the junction contained 5 bases not matched to a gene. CDR3 residues: CASSLGTSGPEETQYF. The CDR3 DNA sequence: TGTGCCAGCAGCTTAGGGACTAGCGGACCCGAAGAGACCCAGTACTTC.

V usage is TRBV27 and J usage is TRBJ2-7, with a weak D call TRBD2 (7 bases). Per the germline V gene, CDR1 is MNHEY and CDR2 is SMNVEV (reference sequence). The CDR3 is made up of 14 amino acids. V lost 6 bases and J lost 0, with 12 bases in between. The CDR3 DNA sequence: TGTGCCAGCAGCTGGGGGGGCAGCTCCTACGAGCAGTACTTC. Its translation: CASSWGGSSYEQYF.

This clone was counted a single time. This chain joins TRBV13 and TRBJ2-4, with 8 bases lining up with TRBD2. This CDR3 is built from 15 residues. The V segment lost 5 bases and the J segment 7 bases; nucleotides outside the gene matches: 10. Germline V CDR1 and CDR2: PRHDT, FYEKMQ (reference sequence). Here the CDR3 DNA reads TGTGCCAGCAGCAATCCAAGCGGGAGCGCCAACATTCAGTACTTC. Residues: CASSNPSGSANIQYF.

The chain uses TRBV19 and TRBJ1-6; D gene uncertain. Deletions cut 5 bases from V and 2 bases from J, with 13 bases between. The CDR3 length is 16 residues. The germline V gene encodes CDR1 LNHDA and CDR2 SQIVND (reference sequence). The CDR3 region is CASSPAVSPYNSPLHF. CDR3 DNA: TGTGCCAGTAGTCCTGCCGTGAGCCCCTATAATTCACCCCTCCACTTT.

Concerning this clone: Other DNA sequences within the sample encode an identical CDR3. The chain is built from TRBV27 and TRBJ2-1; 11 nucleotides agree with TRBD1. The CDR3 runs to 15 residues. Germline values: CDR1 MNHEY, CDR2 SMNVEV (reference sequence). The ends lost 5 bases at V and 4 bases at J; junction bases unmatched: 4. CDR3 bases: TGTGCCAGCAGTCCCGGGACAGGGGGGTACAATGAGCAGTTCTTC. It is translated as CASSPGTGGYNEQFF.

V and J are TRBV4-1 and TRBJ2-7, with D possibly being TRBD2 (5 bases). V was shortened by 1 base and J by 6 bases, with 10 bases between the two germline ends. The CDR3 is 13 amino acids. Germline V CDR1 and CDR2: MGHRA, YSYEKL. This CDR3 is CASSQAGFFEQYF. The CDR3 DNA sequence: TGCGCCAGCAGCCAAGCGGGGTTCTTCGAGCAGTACTTC.

The CDR3 is CASSQEGNGVKLNNEQFF. CDR3 nucleotide sequence: TGCGCCAGCAGCCAAGAGGGGAACGGGGTAAAACTAAACAATGAGCAGTTCTTC. The chain links TRBV4-1 to TRBJ2-1, with TRBD2 as a possible D gene (5 bases). The germline V gene encodes CDR1 MGHRA and CDR2 YSYEKL. Trimming took 0 bases from V and 5 from J, leaving 20 bases between them. This CDR3 has 18 residues.

The chain employs TRBV11-2 and TRBJ2-1; the match to TRBD1 covers 9 bases. V shed 3 bases and J 8 bases; nucleotides not matched to a gene: 20. The CDR3 extends over 19 amino acids. CDR1 and CDR2 from the germline V gene are SGHAT and FQNNGV. The CDR3 DNA reads as TGTGCCAGCAGCTTTCTAGTGCGTCGGGAACAGGGGGCTGCGGATGAGCAGTTCTTC. It encodes CASSFLVRREQGAADEQFF.

The chain combines TRBV29-1 with TRBJ1-1; no firm D call. The CDR3 is 9 amino acids. Germline lookup yields CDR1 SQVTM and CDR2 ANQGSEA. Trimming pared 7 bases from V and 5 bases from J, leaving 5 bases between. For the CDR3, the DNA is TGCAGCGCCGGTACTGAAGCTTTCTTT. Encoded protein: CSAGTEAFF.

The rearrangement joins TRBV5-5 to TRBJ2-2; 10 bases map to TRBD2. The V and J ends lost 2 bases and 7 bases, in that order; junction bases with no gene match: 14. The CDR3 length is 18 residues. CDR1 and CDR2 (germline): SGHKS, YYEKEE (reference sequence). The CDR3 sequence: CASSFPLTSGRAHGELFF. The CDR3 region has the DNA TGTGCCAGCAGCTTTCCCCTGACAAGCGGGAGGGCCCACGGGGAGCTGTTTTTT.

The V call is TRBV12-2, the J call TRBJ2-1; the table calls TRBD1, which could not be checked here. TRBV12-2 corresponds to a pseudogene. The CDR3 is made up of 15 amino acids. CDR3 bases: TGTGCAAGGTACAGTAACCCAAACTCCTACAATGAGCAGTTCTTC. Protein: CARYSNPNSYNEQFF.

V is TRBV27 and J is TRBJ2-1, with 12 bases identical to TRBD2. V shed 5 bases, J shed 7 bases, and the junction held 6 bases outside the gene matches. The CDR3 runs 15 residues. The V gene's germline CDR1 is MNHEY and CDR2 SMNVEV (reference sequence). CDR3: CASSPGTSGQNEQFF. CDR3 bases: TGTGCCAGCAGTCCCGGGACTAGCGGGCAAAATGAGCAGTTCTTC.

The chain links TRBV6-5 to TRBJ1-2, with 9 positions matching TRBD1. The CDR3 is 15 amino acids. V gave up 6 bases and J gave up 8 bases; unmatched junction bases: 13. Germline CDR1 reads MNHEY; CDR2 reads SVGAGI. The CDR3 sequence: CASSPGDRELEGYTF. Here the CDR3 DNA reads TGTGCCAGCAGCCCGGGGGACAGGGAATTGGAAGGCTACACCTTC.

The rearrangement uses TRBV12-1 and TRBJ2-3; TRBD2, the D gene given by the table, was not confirmed from the DNA. TRBV12-1 is given as a pseudogene. This CDR3 region has 17 residues. CDR3 sequence reads: CASSPQLAGELTDTQYF. The CDR3 coding sequence is TGTGCCAGCAGCCCTCAACTAGCGGGGGAACTCACAGATACGCAGTATTTT.

The chain uses TRBV30 and TRBJ2-5; 8 positions match TRBD2. The trim removed 5 bases at V and 4 bases at J, leaving 6 bases unmatched. The CDR3 extends over 13 amino acids. Germline V gene sequence: CDR1 GTSNPN, CDR2 SVGIG (reference sequence). The CDR3 loop reads CAWGSGSSETQYF. CDR3 sequence (DNA): TGTGCCTGGGGGAGCGGGAGTTCAGAGACCCAGTACTTC.

This chain uses TRBV4-2 with TRBJ2-1; TRBD2 agrees at 9 bases. CDR1 LGHNA and CDR2 YNFKEQ come from the germline V gene. The CDR3 has 15 residues. The trim removed 4 bases at V and 4 bases at J, leaving 5 bases unmatched. The CDR3 DNA is TGTGCCAGCAGCCCTGCTAGCGGGGATTACAATGAGCAGTTCTTC. Translation gives CASSPASGDYNEQFF.